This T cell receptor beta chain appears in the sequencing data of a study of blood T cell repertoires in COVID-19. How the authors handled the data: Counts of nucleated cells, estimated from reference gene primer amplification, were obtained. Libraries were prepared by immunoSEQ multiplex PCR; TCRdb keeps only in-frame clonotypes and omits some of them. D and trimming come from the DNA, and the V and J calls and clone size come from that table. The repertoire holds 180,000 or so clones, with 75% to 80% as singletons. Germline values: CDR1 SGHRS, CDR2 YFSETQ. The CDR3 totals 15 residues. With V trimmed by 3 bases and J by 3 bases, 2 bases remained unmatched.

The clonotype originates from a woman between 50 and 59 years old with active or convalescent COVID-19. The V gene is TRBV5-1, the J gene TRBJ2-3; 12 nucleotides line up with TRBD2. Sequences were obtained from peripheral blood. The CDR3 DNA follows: TGCGCCAGCAGCTCCGGGACTAGCGGGACAGATACGCAGTATTTT. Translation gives CASSSGTSGTDTQYF. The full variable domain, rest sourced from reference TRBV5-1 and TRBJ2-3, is KAGVTQTPRYLIKTRGQQVTLSCSPISGHRSVSWYQQTPGQGLQFLFEYFSETQRNKGNFPGRFSGRQFSNSRSEMNVSTLELGDSALYLCASSSGTSGTDTQYFGPGTRLTVL.